Below, 19 T cell receptor beta chains from the same sample are listed, as sequenced in a study of blood T cell repertoires in COVID-19. Some clones are missing from TCRdb's copy, which holds only in-frame ones; the method was immunoSEQ multiplex PCR. Seen here are fewer than 250,000 clones, about nine tenths observed once, and the top ten hold 0.78%. Input material: peripheral blood. These receptors all come from a woman in her 70s with acute or convalescent COVID-19.

This clone was found a few times. The J gene is TRBJ2-1, the V gene TRBV18; TRBD2 is a possible D gene (6 bases). This CDR3 is built from 13 residues. Deletions cut 5 bases from V and 4 bases from J, with 9 bases between. Germline loops: CDR1 KGHSH, CDR2 LQKENI. The CDR3, as DNA: TGTGCCAGCTCAGGGACTTCGTACAATGAGCAGTTCTTC. Translated, it gives CASSGTSYNEQFF.

The chain has TRBV7-9 and TRBJ1-4; no reliable D call. The CDR3 totals 15 residues. V lost 5 bases and J lost 5, with 15 bases in between. Per the germline V gene, CDR1 is SEHNR and CDR2 is FQNEAQ (reference sequence). The CDR3 here is CASSPGLLGNEKLFF. In DNA, the CDR3 is TGTGCCAGCAGCCCAGGCCTCCTTGGAAATGAAAAACTGTTTTTT. The full variable domain, with the rest looked up from reference TRBV7-9 and TRBJ1-4, is DTGVSQNPRHKITKRGQNVTFRCDPISEHNRLYWYRQTLGQGPEFLTYFQNEAQLEKSRLLSDRFSAERPKGSFSTLEIQRTEQGDSAMYLCASSPGLLGNEKLFFGSGTQLSVL.

CDR3 residues: CASSPLADRLGEQYF. The CDR3 DNA reads as TGTGCCAGCTCCCCTCTAGCGGATCGGTTGGGCGAGCAGTACTTC. This chain uses TRBV18 with TRBJ2-7, with 7 bases identical to TRBD2. V gave up 6 bases and J gave up 6 bases; unmatched junction bases: 14. The CDR3 has 15 amino acids. From germline, CDR1 is KGHSH and CDR2 LQKENI.

V is TRBV5-6 and J is TRBJ1-2, with 7 nucleotides matching TRBD1. Unmatched junction bases numbered 7, after V lost 4 bases and J lost 4 bases. In germline, CDR1 is SGHDT, CDR2 YYEEEE. The CDR3 runs to 14 residues. CDR3 in DNA: TGTGCCAGCAGCATGGGACAGCGCTTCTATGGCTACACCTTC. The encoded protein is CASSMGQRFYGYTF.

The chain couples TRBV7-2 to TRBJ2-3, with D perhaps TRBD2 (5 bases). This CDR3 is 16 amino acids long. The germline V gene encodes CDR1 SGHTA and CDR2 FQGNSA. V gave up 5 bases and J gave up 3 bases, with 18 bases separating them. For the CDR3, the DNA is TGTGCCAGCAGCGGCGGGCGGGCTACGCGGACAGATACGCAGTATTTT. Translating it yields CASSGGRATRTDTQYF.

As regards this clone: This same CDR3 is encoded by further DNA sequences in the sample. This rearrangement joins TRBV19 to TRBJ1-6, with 7 nucleotides matching TRBD1. J lost 9 bases, V lost 4 bases, and 6 bases had no gene match. The V gene's germline CDR1 is LNHDA and CDR2 SQIVND (reference sequence). The CDR3 loop spans 14 amino acids. Here the CDR3 reads CASSTRQGTSPLHF. The DNA for the CDR3 is TGTGCCAGTAGTACCCGACAGGGTACTTCACCCCTCCACTTT.

The chain is built from TRBV5-6 and TRBJ2-7, with 8 bases that match TRBD1. Germline CDR1 and CDR2: SGHDT and YYEEEE. Trimming removed 4 bases from V and 6 bases from J; junction bases left unmatched: 3. This CDR3 comprises 12 residues. The CDR3 loop is CASSLQGAEQYF. As DNA, the CDR3 is TGTGCCAGCAGCCTCCAGGGGGCCGAGCAGTACTTC.

The V gene is TRBV7-9, the J gene TRBJ2-1; 9 bases are shared with TRBD2. Germline V CDR1 and CDR2: SEHNR, FQNEAQ (reference sequence). After removal of 5 bases from V and 4 bases from J, the junction contained 12 bases not matched to a gene. This CDR3 comprises 17 residues. In DNA, the CDR3 is TGTGCCAGCAGCCAAAGGGGTAGCGGGGGCGATTACAATGAGCAGTTCTTC. It encodes CASSQRGSGGDYNEQFF.

The chain recombines TRBV29-1 with TRBJ1-2; 9 bases match TRBD1. CDR1 is SQVTM and CDR2 is ANQGSEA in the germline V gene. V shed 8 bases, J shed 7 bases, and the junction held 5 bases outside the gene matches. The CDR3 runs to 11 residues. CDR3 sequence (DNA): TGCAGCACATGGACAGGGGCTGGCTACACCTTC. Amino acids: CSTWTGAGYTF.

This rearrangement joins TRBV29-1 to TRBJ1-2; D is undetermined. Germline CDR1 SQVTM, CDR2 ANQGSEA. Between the trimmed V and J ends, which lost 8 bases and 9 bases, there was a span of 22 bases. CDR3 length: 13 residues. CDR3 bases: TGCAGCCGGCTCCCGGACGGGGATCGTAGCTACACCTTC. It is translated as CSRLPDGDRSYTF.

The chain joins TRBV5-5 to TRBJ1-5, with D perhaps TRBD1 (5 bases). Looked up from germline, CDR1 is SGHKS and CDR2 is YYEKEE (reference sequence). With 4 bases removed from V and 4 bases from J, the gap between germline ends came to 12 bases. This CDR3 region has 14 residues. The CDR3 loop is CASSRGGRNQPQHF. DNA for the CDR3: TGTGCCAGCAGCCGCGGGGGGAGGAATCAGCCCCAGCATTTT.

This chain connects TRBV9 to TRBJ1-3; perhaps TRBD1 as D (5 bases). The V end lost 2 bases, the J end lost 2 bases, and 11 bases lay between the germline ends. The germline CDR1 and CDR2 sequences are SGDLS and YYNGEE. CDR3 length equals 15 residues. In nucleotides, the CDR3 is TGTGCCAGCAGCGTTGGAGACAGTACTGGAAACACCATATATTTT. Amino acid sequence: CASSVGDSTGNTIYF.

V gene TRBV13 combines with J gene TRBJ1-2; 10 bases agree with TRBD1. CDR3 size: 14 residues. Losses at the gene ends were 3 bases for V and 7 bases for J; bases not matched to a gene: 5. Germline V gene lookup returns CDR1 PRHDT and CDR2 FYEKMQ (reference sequence). CDR3 region: CASSLGGQGIGYTF. The CDR3 DNA follows: TGTGCCAGCAGCTTGGGGGGACAGGGGATTGGCTACACCTTC.

This sequence joins TRBV19 and TRBJ1-1; D is unresolved. Per the germline V gene, CDR1 is LNHDA and CDR2 is SQIVND (reference sequence). Trimming took off 5 bases at V and 0 bases at J, with 10 bases between the two ends. This CDR3 is 14 amino acids long. The CDR3 DNA follows: TGTGCCAGTAGTCATCGAGGGATGAACACTGAAGCTTTCTTT. It translates to CASSHRGMNTEAFF.

The V gene is TRBV11-2, the J gene TRBJ2-1; 8 bases fit TRBD2. The CDR3 extends over 15 amino acids. The J segment lost 3 bases and the V segment lost 2 bases, leaving 3 bases of the junction unmatched. From germline, CDR1 is SGHAT and CDR2 FQNNGV. CDR3 sequence reads: CASSLRRGGYNEQFF. The CDR3 DNA is TGTGCCAGCAGCTTAAGACGGGGGGGCTACAATGAGCAGTTCTTC.

The V gene is TRBV20-1, the J gene TRBJ2-7, with no clear D. Trimming pared 3 bases from V and 3 bases from J, leaving 3 bases between. This CDR3 spans 10 amino acids. Germline V lookup: CDR1 DFQATT, CDR2 SNEGSKA (reference sequence). CDR3 sequence reads: CSASGYEQYF. The CDR3 bases are TGCAGTGCTAGCGGCTACGAGCAGTACTTC.

The chain carries TRBV3-1 (or the pseudogene TRBV3-2) and TRBJ2-1; the match to TRBD1 covers 7 bases. Per the germline V gene, CDR1 is LGHDT and CDR2 is YNNKEL (reference sequence). Unmatched junction bases numbered 7, after V lost 3 bases and J lost 14 bases. The CDR3 loop spans 12 amino acids. The CDR3 nucleotides read TGTGCCAGCAGCCAGCAGACGGGACAGAAGTTCTTC. The encoded protein is CASSQQTGQKFF.

As regards this clone: Other nucleotide sequences in the sample specify the same CDR3. The rearrangement joins TRBV3-1 (or the pseudogene TRBV3-2) to TRBJ2-6, with a weak D call TRBD1 (5 bases). This CDR3 is 16 amino acids long. Trimming took 2 bases from V and 1 from J, leaving 9 bases between them. Germline CDR1 is LGHDT and CDR2 is YNNKEL (reference sequence). CDR3 DNA sequence: TGTGCCAGCAGCCAAAGGGGCGGTTCTGGGGCCAACGTCCTGACTTTC. Its protein product is CASSQRGGSGANVLTF.

This chain joins TRBV18 and TRBJ1-1; TRBD1 might be the D (5 bases). The CDR3 length is 15 residues. Germline V CDR1 and CDR2: KGHSH, LQKENI. Trimming pared 6 bases from V and 5 bases from J, leaving 19 bases between. CDR3 protein: CASSRGGRDRTEAFF. CDR3 nucleotides: TGTGCCAGCTCGCGGGGAGGCAGGGATAGGACTGAAGCTTTCTTT.